This is a list of T cell receptor beta chains from one sample in a study of cytomegalovirus exposure and HLA in healthy donors. The repertoire was sequenced with immunoSEQ multiplex PCR; TCRdb's copy has only in-frame clones and lacks some. The table lists around 120,000 clones, around 85% of them singletons. Sequencing was done on a sample of PBMCs. The origin of the receptors is a boy between 10 and 17 years old in good health and CMV-seronegative. CDR3s leave out the opening cysteine and the closing phenylalanine or tryptophan. The size of a clone is reported for some rows only, either as once, few or many, or as a class for expanded clones.

TRBV6-5	.	TRBJ2-1	ASSYAGTGNEQF
TRBV7-9	.	TRBJ2-3	ASSPKGATQY
TRBV5-8	.	TRBJ1-4	ASSLTLALTNEKLF
TRBV6-5	once	TRBJ2-7	ASSRGASDSYEQY
TRBV7-6	.	TRBJ1-2	ASRPYQGTYGYT
TRBV27	.	TRBJ1-2	ATGRGYGYT
TRBV5-6	few	TRBJ2-1	ASHSYNEQF
TRBV6-1	.	TRBJ1-6	ASSERVSNSPLH
TRBV11-1	.	TRBJ1-1	ASSLGQGDTEAF
TRBV6-6	few	TRBJ2-7	ASSRGPDYEQY
TRBV5-4	.	TRBJ2-5	ASSLSGEGTQY
TRBV10-2	.	TRBJ2-5	ASLGREQETQY
TRBV15	.	TRBJ1-1	ATTEQSLNTEAF
TRBV9	.	TRBJ1-2	ASSASGQSYGYT
TRBV27	.	TRBJ1-1	ASRALANTEAF
TRBV7-7	.	TRBJ2-3	ASSTIGGADTQY
TRBV6-1	.	TRBJ1-1	ASTRTDQAF
TRBV7-6	few	TRBJ1-1	ASSLDDSGNTEAF
TRBV10-3	few	TRBJ1-2	AISESRGYT
TRBV7-9	.	TRBJ1-2	ASSLSSGGNYGYT
TRBV5-1	.	TRBJ1-2	ASSPTPGDYGYT
TRBV4-1	once	TRBJ1-1	ASSQGQGARTEAF
TRBV7-9	.	TRBJ2-7	ASSLAGDFYEQY
TRBV4-2	.	TRBJ2-7	ASSGRGTSGAYEQY
TRBV7-2	.	TRBJ2-5	ASSTTSKGTQY
TRBV10-3	.	TRBJ1-3	AISEARVDSGNTIY
TRBV5-4	once	TRBJ2-1	ASRRDGGSSSYNEQF
TRBV5-1	.	TRBJ2-7	ASSPRGPAYEQY
TRBV6-1	once	TRBJ2-7	ASKSGQDYEQY
TRBV11-2	.	TRBJ1-1	ASSPRQGGSTEAF
TRBV2	.	TRBJ1-2	ASSDLGRGKNYGYT
TRBV6-6	.	TRBJ1-2	ASSYSVGAGYGYT
TRBV2	.	TRBJ2-5	ASSDGGRALQETQY
TRBV19	.	TRBJ2-5	ASASGGARFLRETQY
TRBV27	.	TRBJ1-1	ASSLYAGMNTEAF
TRBV7-9	.	TRBJ1-1	SSSQGQTEAF